The following is a TCR beta chain sequence with its context. Its antigen is currently not known. Base qualities are missing; no much larger clone stands one base away. TCRbeta CDR3 regions were amplified from genomic DNA by means of the immunoSEQ Assay, a bias-controlled multiplex PCR. Per the original workflow: Nucleated cell counts per sample were estimated from amplification of reference gene primers within the assay. To quantify the absolute abundance of each unique TCRbeta CDR3 rearrangement, sequence reads were collapsed and filtered. For each sample, productive Simpson clonality was calculated by taking the square root of Simpson's diversity index across productive rearrangements. TCRdb holds this immuneACCESS table with in-frame rearrangements only. Some clones are missing; in checked studies, unresolved V genes explain under half, and the rest has no known cause. The DNA was the basis for D and trimming; V, J and clone size are from that table. The sample profile shows fewer than 250,000 clones; approximately 86% of them were found once. The top ten constitute around 6.4% of the sample.

From the cysteine through the phenylalanine, the CDR3 covers 17 amino acids. The sequence is cut down to CDR3 DNA, 51 bases in frame from base 1. V is cut by 5 bases and J by 0 bases, and the space between the germline ends is 14 bases. The CDR1 and CDR2 encoded by the germline V gene are SGHTA and FQGTGA. The data derive from a study of blood T cell repertoires in COVID-19 (TCRdb year 2020). A note on the overall study: Samples from collaborators originated in the United States, Italy and Spain and spanned both the acute and convalescent phases of COVID-19. The prospective study material was composed of cDNA or gDNA derived from T cells, B-cell-depleted T cells, or PBMCs. Subjects who had been exposed to COVID-19, were actively infected with it, or had recovered from it provided the deeply sampled blood TCRbeta repertoires that made up the dataset. The repertoires were released in a freely available public database meant as a resource for research on the immune response to SARS-CoV-2. Samples were obtained from the ongoing ImmuneRACE study (first 160 participants) and from some 1,300 subjects provided by 6 global collaborators. The sample metadata nearly always contained a de-identified subject ID, COVID-19 status, age in years and sex. Where available, HLA class I and class II types were taken from metadata supplied by the sample provider and were not determined by assay-based typing. Findings and caveats that apply to the study as a whole: The amount of clinical and demographic metadata varied by source and participant and was provided uncurated.

Each collaborating institution followed its own protocols to collect whole blood in K2EDTA tubes. For TCRbeta analysis, collaborator samples were shipped as frozen whole blood, as isolated PBMCs, or as DNA extracted from either sample type. Recombination linked TRBV7-3 to TRBJ2-6; perhaps TRBD2 is the D gene, with 6 bases matching. The receptor was derived from a woman in her sixties or seventies with active or convalescent COVID-19. Sequenced: peripheral blood. The CDR3 region has the sequence CASSRYGGGSGANVLTF. The nucleotides read TGTGCCAGCAGCCGGTACGGGGGTGGCTCTGGGGCCAACGTCCTGACTTTC. Beyond the CDR3, the reference TRBV7-3 and TRBJ2-6 genes provide the residues; the full variable domain reads: GAGVSQTPSNKVTEKGKYVELRCDPISGHTALYWYRQSLGQGPEFLIYFQGTGAADDSGLPNDRFFAVRPEGSVSTLKIQRTERGDSAVYLCASSRYGGGSGANVLTFGAGSRLTVL.